What follows is one TCR beta chain and its context. The antigen is not known. V was shortened by 3 bases and J by 6 bases, with 5 bases between the two germline ends. Germline V lookup: CDR1 ENHRY, CDR2 SYGVKD. This CDR3 comprises 12 residues. The data were obtained in a study of somatic mutations in cytotoxic T cells in rheumatoid arthritis. Study information: The researchers flow-sorted some T-cell populations stained with V beta antibodies and got nearly 100% purity, and these included V beta1+ cells sequenced for TCRB.

Data came from immunoSEQ multiplex PCR; TCRdb stores just in-frame clones and leaves some out. This sample has some 10,000 clones, with around 75% found just once. Study-level results: Levels of CD8+ T-cell clonality in rheumatoid arthritis patients were statistically indistinguishable from those seen in age-matched healthy controls, with no significant difference. Exceedance of 20% of CD8+ cells by the largest CD8+ clone occurred in about an eighth of the roughly 65 patients.

The clonotype originates from a man aged 60-69 years in good health. Sequences were obtained from CD8+ T cells sorted from blood. This sequence joins TRBV10-3 and TRBJ2-2; D is unclear. The CDR3 coding sequence is TGTGCCATCAGTGAACTCCCCGGGGAGCTGTTTTTT. It encodes CAISELPGELFF.